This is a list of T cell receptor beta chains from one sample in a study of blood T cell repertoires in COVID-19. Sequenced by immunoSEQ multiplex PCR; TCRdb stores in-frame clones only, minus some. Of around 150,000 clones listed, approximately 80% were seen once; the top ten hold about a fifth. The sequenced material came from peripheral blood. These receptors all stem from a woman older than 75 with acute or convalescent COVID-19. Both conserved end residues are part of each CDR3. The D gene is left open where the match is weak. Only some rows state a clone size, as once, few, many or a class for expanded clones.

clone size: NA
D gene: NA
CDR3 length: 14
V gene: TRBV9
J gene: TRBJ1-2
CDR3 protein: CASSVTGHNYGYTF
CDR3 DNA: TGTGCCAGCAGCGTAACCGGACATAACTATGGCTACACCTTC

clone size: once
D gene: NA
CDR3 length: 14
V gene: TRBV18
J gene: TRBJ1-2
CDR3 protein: CASSPSRIYYGYTF
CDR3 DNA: TGTGCCAGCTCACCATCCAGGATTTATTATGGCTACACCTTC

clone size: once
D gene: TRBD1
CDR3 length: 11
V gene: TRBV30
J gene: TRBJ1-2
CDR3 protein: CAYRGNYGYTF
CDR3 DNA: TGTGCCTACAGGGGAAACTATGGCTACACCTTC

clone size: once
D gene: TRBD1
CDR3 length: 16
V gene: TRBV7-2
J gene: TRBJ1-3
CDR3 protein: CASSHKTGAGGNTIYF
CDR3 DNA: TGTGCCAGCAGCCATAAGACAGGGGCGGGAGGAAACACCATATATTTT

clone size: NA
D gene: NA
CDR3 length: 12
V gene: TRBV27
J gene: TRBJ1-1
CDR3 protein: CASTVLGTEAFF
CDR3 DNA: TGTGCCAGCACCGTACTAGGAACTGAAGCTTTCTTT

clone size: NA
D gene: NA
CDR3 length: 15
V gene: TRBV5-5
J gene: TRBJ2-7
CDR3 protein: CASSLPTGVSYEQYF
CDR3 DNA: TGTGCCAGCAGCTTGCCGACGGGGGTGTCCTACGAGCAGTACTTC

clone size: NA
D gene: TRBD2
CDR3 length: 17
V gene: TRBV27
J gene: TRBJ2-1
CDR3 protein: CASSPSTSGRYHNEQFF
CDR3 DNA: TGTGCCAGCAGCCCCTCGACTAGCGGGAGGTACCACAATGAGCAGTTCTTC

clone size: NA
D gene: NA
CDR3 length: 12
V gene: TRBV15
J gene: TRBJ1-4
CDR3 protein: CATSPENGKLFF
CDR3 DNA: TGTGCCACCAGCCCCGAGAATGGAAAACTGTTTTTT

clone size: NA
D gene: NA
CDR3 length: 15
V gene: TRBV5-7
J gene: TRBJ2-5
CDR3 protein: CASSLRRGLQETQYF
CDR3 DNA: TGTGCCAGCAGCTTGAGGAGGGGCCTCCAAGAGACCCAGTACTTC

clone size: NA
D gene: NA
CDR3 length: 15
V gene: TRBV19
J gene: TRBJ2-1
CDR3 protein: CASSTVAGRSVEQFF
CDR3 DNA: TGTGCCAGTAGTACGGTTGCGGGACGGTCAGTTGAGCAGTTCTTC

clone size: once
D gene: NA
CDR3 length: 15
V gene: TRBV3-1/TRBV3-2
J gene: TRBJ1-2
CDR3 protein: CASSLLPSAGYGYTF
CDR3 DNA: TGTGCCAGCAGCCTCCTTCCCAGTGCAGGCTATGGCTACACCTTC

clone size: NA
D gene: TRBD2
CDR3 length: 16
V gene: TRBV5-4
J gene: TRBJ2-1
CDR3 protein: CASSLGEGAGGNEQFF
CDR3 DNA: TGTGCCAGCAGCTTGGGGGAAGGAGCGGGAGGGAATGAGCAGTTCTTC

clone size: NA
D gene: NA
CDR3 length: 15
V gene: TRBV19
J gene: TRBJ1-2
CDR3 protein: CASNPRGAGGYGYTF
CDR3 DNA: TGTGCCAGTAATCCACGGGGGGCTGGGGGTTATGGCTACACCTTC

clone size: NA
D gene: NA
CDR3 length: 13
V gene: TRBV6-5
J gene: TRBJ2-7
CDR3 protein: CASTQGSRYEQYF
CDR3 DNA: TGTGCCAGCACCCAAGGGAGCCGTTACGAGCAGTACTTC

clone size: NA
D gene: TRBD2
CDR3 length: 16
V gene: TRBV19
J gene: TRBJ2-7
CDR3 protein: CASSIESTSGTYEQYF
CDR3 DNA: TGTGCCAGTAGTATAGAGTCGACTAGCGGAACCTACGAGCAGTACTTC

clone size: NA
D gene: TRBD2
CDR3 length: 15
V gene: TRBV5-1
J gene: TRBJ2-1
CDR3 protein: CASSASGLEHNEQFF
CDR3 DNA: TGCGCCAGCAGCGCTTCGGGACTAGAGCACAATGAGCAGTTCTTC

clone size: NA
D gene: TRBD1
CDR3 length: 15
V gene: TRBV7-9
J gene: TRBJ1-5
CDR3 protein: CASSPLGQRNQPQHF
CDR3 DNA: TGTGCCAGCAGCCCCCTGGGACAGAGAAATCAGCCCCAGCATTTT

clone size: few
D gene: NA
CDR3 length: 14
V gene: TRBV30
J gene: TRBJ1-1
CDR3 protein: CAWSNQGGNTEAFF
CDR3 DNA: TGTGCCTGGAGTAACCAGGGCGGGAACACTGAAGCTTTCTTT

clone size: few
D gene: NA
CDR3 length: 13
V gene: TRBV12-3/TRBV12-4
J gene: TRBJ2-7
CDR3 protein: CASSPVRGLEQYF
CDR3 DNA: TGTGCCAGCAGTCCAGTGCGGGGGCTCGAGCAGTACTTC

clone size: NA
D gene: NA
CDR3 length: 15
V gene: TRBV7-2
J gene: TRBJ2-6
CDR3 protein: CASSFSFAGANVLTF
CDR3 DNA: TGTGCCAGCAGCTTCAGTTTCGCTGGGGCCAACGTCCTGACTTTC

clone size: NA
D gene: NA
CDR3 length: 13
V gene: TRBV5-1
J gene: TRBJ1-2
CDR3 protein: CASRQDGFYGYTF
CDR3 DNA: TGCGCCAGCAGACAGGACGGCTTCTATGGCTACACCTTC

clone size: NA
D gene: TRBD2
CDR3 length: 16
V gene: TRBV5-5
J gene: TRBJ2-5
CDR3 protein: CASSLEVASGRETQYF
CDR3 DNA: TGTGCCAGCAGCTTGGAAGTGGCTAGCGGGAGGGAGACCCAGTACTTC

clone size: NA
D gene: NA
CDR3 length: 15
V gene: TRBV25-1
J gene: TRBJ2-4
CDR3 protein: CASSDQGLAKNIQYF
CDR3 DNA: TGTGCCAGCAGTGATCAGGGTCTAGCCAAAAACATTCAGTACTTC

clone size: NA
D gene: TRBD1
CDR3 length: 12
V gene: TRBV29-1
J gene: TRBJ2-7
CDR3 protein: CSARDRPFEQYF
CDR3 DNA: TGCAGCGCCCGGGACAGGCCCTTTGAGCAGTACTTC

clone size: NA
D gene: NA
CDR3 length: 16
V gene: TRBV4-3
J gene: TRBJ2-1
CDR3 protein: CASSQDSWQGYNEQFF
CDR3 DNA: TGCGCCAGCAGCCAAGATTCGTGGCAGGGATACAATGAGCAGTTCTTC

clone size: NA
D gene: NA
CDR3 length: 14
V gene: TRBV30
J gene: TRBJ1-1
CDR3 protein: CAWSVAYGATEAFF
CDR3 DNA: TGTGCCTGGAGTGTCGCTTATGGGGCCACTGAAGCTTTCTTT

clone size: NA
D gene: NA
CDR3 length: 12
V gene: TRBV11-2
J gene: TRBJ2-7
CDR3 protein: CASSLGLTEQYF
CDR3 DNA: TGTGCCAGCAGCCTGGGACTTACCGAGCAGTACTTC

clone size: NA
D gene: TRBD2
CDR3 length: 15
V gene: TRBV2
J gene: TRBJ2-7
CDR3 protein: CASSVGGLAGYEQYF
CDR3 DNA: TGTGCCAGCAGTGTGGGCGGACTAGCGGGCTACGAGCAGTACTTC

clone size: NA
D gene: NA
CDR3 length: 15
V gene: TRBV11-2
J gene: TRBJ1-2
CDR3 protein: CATAAPGQTIHGYTF
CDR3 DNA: TGTGCCACTGCGGCCCCGGGACAAACGATTCATGGCTACACCTTC

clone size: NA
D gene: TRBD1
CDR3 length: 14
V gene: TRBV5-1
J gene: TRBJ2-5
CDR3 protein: CASSLNTGGETQYF
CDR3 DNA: TGCGCCAGCAGCTTGAATACAGGGGGAGAGACCCAGTACTTC

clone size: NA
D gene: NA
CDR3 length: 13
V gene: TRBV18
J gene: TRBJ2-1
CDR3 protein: CASSRVQNSEQFF
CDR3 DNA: TGTGCCAGCTCACGGGTCCAGAACAGTGAGCAGTTCTTC

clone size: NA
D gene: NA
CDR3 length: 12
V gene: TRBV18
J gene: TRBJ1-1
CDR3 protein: CASSQGQGEAFF
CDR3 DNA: TGTGCCAGCTCACAGGGGCAGGGTGAAGCTTTCTTT

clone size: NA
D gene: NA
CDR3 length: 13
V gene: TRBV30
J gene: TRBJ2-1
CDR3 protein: CAWSGQQGDEQFF
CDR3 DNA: TGTGCCTGGAGTGGCCAACAGGGAGATGAGCAGTTCTTC

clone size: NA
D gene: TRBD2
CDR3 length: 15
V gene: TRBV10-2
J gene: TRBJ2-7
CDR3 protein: CASSEPSGNSYEQYF
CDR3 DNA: TGCGCCAGCAGTGAGCCTAGCGGAAACTCCTACGAGCAGTACTTC

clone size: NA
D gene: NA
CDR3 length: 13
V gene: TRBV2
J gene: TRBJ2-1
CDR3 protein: CASSEGSYNEQFF
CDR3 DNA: TGTGCCAGCAGTGAAGGCAGTTACAATGAGCAGTTCTTC

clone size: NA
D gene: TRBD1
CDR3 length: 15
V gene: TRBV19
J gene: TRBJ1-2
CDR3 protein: CASSRTGTGDYGYTF
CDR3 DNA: TGTGCCAGTAGTCGAACCGGAACAGGGGACTATGGCTACACCTTC

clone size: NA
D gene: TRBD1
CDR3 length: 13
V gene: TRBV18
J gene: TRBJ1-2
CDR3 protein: CASSLDRGNGYTF
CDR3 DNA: TGTGCCAGCTCCCTGGACAGGGGGAATGGCTACACCTTC

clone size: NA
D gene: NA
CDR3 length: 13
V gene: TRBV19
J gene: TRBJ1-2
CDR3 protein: CASTVLGDYGYTF
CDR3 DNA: TGTGCCAGTACCGTCCTTGGAGATTATGGCTACACCTTC

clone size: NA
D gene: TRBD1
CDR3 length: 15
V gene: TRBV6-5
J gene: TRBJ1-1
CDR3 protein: CASSYGTGRNTEAFF
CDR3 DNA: TGTGCCAGCAGTTACGGGACAGGACGGAACACTGAAGCTTTCTTT

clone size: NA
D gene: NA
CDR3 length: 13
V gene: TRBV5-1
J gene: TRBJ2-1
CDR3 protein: CASSLVLNNEQFF
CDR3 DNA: TGCGCCAGCAGCTTGGTACTTAACAATGAGCAGTTCTTC

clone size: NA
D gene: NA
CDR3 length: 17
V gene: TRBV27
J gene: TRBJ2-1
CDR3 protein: CASSLSWGGRSYNEQFF
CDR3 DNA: TGTGCCAGCAGTCTTTCCTGGGGGGGCAGATCCTACAATGAGCAGTTCTTC

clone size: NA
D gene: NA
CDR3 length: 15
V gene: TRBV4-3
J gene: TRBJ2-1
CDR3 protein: CASSQGGASGNEQFF
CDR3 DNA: TGCGCCAGCAGCCAAGGGGGTGCATCGGGGAATGAGCAGTTCTTC

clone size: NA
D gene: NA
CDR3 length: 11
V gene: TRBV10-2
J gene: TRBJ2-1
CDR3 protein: CASGGNNEQFF
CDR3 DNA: TGCGCCAGTGGCGGCAACAATGAGCAGTTCTTC

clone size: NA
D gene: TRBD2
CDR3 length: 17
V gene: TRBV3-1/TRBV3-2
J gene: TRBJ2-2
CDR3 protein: CASSQDWTSGPYGELFF
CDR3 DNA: TGTGCCAGCAGCCAAGACTGGACTAGCGGGCCATACGGGGAGCTGTTTTTT

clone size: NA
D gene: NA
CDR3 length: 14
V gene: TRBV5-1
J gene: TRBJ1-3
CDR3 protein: CASSLSGTRNTIYF
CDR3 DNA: TGCGCCAGCAGCTTGAGCGGGACTCGAAACACCATATATTTT

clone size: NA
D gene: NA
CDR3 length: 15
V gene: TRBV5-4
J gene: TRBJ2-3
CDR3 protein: CASSQVTSTGDTQYF
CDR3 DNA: TGTGCCAGCAGCCAGGTCACTAGCACGGGAGATACGCAGTATTTT

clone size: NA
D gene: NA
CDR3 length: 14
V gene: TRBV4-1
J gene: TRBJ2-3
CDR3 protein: CASSLGRGTDTQYF
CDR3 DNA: TGCGCCAGCAGCCTAGGCCGGGGGACAGATACGCAGTATTTT

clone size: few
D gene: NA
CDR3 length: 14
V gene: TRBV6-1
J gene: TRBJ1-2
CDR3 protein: CASSEWGVGYGYTF
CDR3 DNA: TGTGCCAGCAGTGAATGGGGGGTTGGGTATGGCTACACCTTC

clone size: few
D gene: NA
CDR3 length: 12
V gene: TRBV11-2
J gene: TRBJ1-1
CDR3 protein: CASSPGFTEAFF
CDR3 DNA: TGTGCCAGCAGCCCAGGGTTCACTGAAGCTTTCTTT

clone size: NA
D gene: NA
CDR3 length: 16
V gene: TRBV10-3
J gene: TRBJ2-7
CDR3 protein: CAIRSRESQASYEQYF
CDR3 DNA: TGTGCCATCAGGAGCAGGGAATCCCAAGCTTCCTACGAGCAGTACTTC

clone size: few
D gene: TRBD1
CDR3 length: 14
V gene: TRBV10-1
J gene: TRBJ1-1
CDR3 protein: CASSKEGAYTEAFF
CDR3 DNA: TGCGCCAGCAGTAAGGAGGGGGCCTACACTGAAGCTTTCTTT

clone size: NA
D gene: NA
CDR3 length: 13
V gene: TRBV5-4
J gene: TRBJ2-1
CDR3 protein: CASSLVSNNEQFF
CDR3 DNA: TGTGCCAGCAGCTTGGTTTCAAACAATGAGCAGTTCTTC

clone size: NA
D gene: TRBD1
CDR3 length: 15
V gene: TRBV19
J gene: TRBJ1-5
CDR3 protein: CASSGTGAPPGPQHF
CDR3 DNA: TGTGCCAGTAGTGGGACAGGGGCCCCCCCGGGGCCCCAGCATTTT

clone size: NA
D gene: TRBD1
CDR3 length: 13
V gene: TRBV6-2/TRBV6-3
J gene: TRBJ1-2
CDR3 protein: CASSRDREYGYTF
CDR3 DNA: TGTGCCAGCAGTCGGGACAGGGAATATGGCTACACCTTC

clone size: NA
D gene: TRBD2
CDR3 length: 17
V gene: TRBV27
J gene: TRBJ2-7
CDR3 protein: CASSPIPRLAGTYEQYF
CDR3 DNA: TGTGCCAGCAGCCCTATCCCTAGGCTAGCGGGGACCTACGAGCAGTACTTC

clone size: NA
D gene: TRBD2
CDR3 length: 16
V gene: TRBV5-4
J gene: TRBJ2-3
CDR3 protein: CASSAGTSGRPESQYF
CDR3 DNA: TGTGCCAGCAGCGCCGGGACTAGCGGGAGGCCTGAATCGCAGTATTTT

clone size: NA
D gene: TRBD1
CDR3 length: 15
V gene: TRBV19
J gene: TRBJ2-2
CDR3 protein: CASSPEDRAAGELFF
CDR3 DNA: TGTGCCAGTAGTCCAGAGGACAGGGCGGCCGGGGAGCTGTTTTTT

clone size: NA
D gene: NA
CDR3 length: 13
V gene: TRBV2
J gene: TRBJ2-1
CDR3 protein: CASSEALRAEQFF
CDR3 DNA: TGTGCCAGCAGTGAAGCGTTGCGGGCGGAGCAGTTCTTC